A single TCR beta chain is shown here with its context. These data belong to a study of CD8+ T cells in alopecia areata. Germline CDR1 and CDR2: LNHNV and YYDKDF (reference sequence). The CDR3 contains 13 residues. V lost 1 base, J lost 7 bases, and 10 bases lay in between. Extracted RNA was reverse transcribed, and the resulting cDNA served as sequencing template. The table came from immunoSEQ multiplex PCR; TCRdb's copy has only in-frame clones and leaves some out. The sample has over 150,000 clones; 60% are singletons. Indicated treatment: oral pan-JAK inhibitor, 5-10 mg twice daily. The rearrangement links TRBV15 to TRBJ2-5; possible D gene TRBD2, 5 bases. This receptor was obtained from a human donor with alopecia areata. The material sequenced was CD4+ T cells sorted from blood, taken at week 24, from a patient treated with tofacitinib. The CDR3 sequence is CATSRALGVTQYF. The CDR3 DNA reads as TGTGCCACCAGCAGAGCCCTCGGGGTGACCCAGTACTTC.